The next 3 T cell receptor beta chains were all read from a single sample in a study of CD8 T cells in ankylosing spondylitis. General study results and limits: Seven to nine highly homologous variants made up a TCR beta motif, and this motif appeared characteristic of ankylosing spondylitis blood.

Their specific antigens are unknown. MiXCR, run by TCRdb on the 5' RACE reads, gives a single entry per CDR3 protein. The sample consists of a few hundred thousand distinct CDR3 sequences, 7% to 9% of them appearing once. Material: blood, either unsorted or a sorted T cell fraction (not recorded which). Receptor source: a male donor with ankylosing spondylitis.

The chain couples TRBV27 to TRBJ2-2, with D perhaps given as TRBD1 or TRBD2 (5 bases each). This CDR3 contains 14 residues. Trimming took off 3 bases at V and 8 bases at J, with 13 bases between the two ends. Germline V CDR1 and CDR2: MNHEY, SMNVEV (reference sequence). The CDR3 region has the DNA TGTGCCAGCAGTTTCCGGGACGACGTTGGGGAGCTGTTTTTT. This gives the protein CASSFRDDVGELFF.

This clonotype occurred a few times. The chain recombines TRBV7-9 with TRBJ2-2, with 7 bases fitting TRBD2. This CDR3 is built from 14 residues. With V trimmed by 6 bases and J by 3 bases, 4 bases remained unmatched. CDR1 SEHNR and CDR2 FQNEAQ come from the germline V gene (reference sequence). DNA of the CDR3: TGTGCCAGCAGACGGGAGGAGGACACCGGGGAGCTGTTTTTT. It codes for CASRREEDTGELFF. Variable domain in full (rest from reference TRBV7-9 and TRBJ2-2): DTGVSQNPRHKITKRGQNVTFRCDPISEHNRLYWYRQTLGQGPEFLTYFQNEAQLEKSRLLSDRFSAERPKGSFSTLEIQRTEQGDSAMYLCASRREEDTGELFFGEGSRLTVL.

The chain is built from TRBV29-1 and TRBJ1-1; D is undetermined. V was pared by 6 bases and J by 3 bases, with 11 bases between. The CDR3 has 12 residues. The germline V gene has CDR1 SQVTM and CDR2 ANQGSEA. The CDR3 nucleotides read TGCAGCGTCCTGGCGATGGACACTGAAGCTTTCTTT. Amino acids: CSVLAMDTEAFF.